The rows below give T cell receptor beta chains drawn from one sample of a study of cytomegalovirus exposure and HLA in healthy donors. Sequenced by immunoSEQ multiplex PCR; TCRdb stores in-frame clones only, minus some. The sample yields about 150,000 clones, 60% to 80% seen once. What was sequenced was PBMCs. The receptor set was obtained from a woman between 40 and 50 years old in good health and CMV-seropositive. The CDR3 runs from the conserved cysteine through the conserved F or W. A D gene is named only where the DNA matches it firmly. Size is omitted from some rows. Given values are once, few, many or a class for expanded clones.

D gene	V gene	clone size	J gene	CDR3 DNA	CDR3 protein
TRBD1	TRBV25-1	-	TRBJ1-5	TGTGCCAGCAGTGCGGCAGGGACAGGTAGCAATCAGCCCCAGCATTTT	CASSAAGTGSNQPQHF
-	TRBV10-3	-	TRBJ1-3	TGTGCCACGGGACGGGGGGACACCATATATTTT	CATGRGDTIYF
TRBD1	TRBV19	once	TRBJ1-1	TGTGCCAGTAGGAGGACGACAGGGGGCTTGAACACTGAAGCTTTCTTT	CASRRTTGGLNTEAFF
-	TRBV9	few	TRBJ2-2	TGTGCCAGCAACCGGGACTTGAACACCGGGGAGCTGTTTTTT	CASNRDLNTGELFF
-	TRBV19	few	TRBJ2-1	TGTGCCAGTAGTATCCTAGCCAGTGAGCAGTTCTTC	CASSILASEQFF
TRBD1	TRBV7-2	-	TRBJ1-5	TGTGCCAGCAGCTCTCAGGGGGCGGTTGGTCAGCCCCAGCATTTT	CASSSQGAVGQPQHF
-	TRBV18	-	TRBJ2-3	TGTGCCAGCTCACCGCGCCCTCCTGGCACAGATACGCAGTATTTT	CASSPRPPGTDTQYF
-	TRBV6-5	-	TRBJ1-2	TGTGCCAGCAGTTCCTCCAGGCTGGCTGGCTACACCTTC	CASSSSRLAGYTF
-	TRBV7-9	few	TRBJ2-5	TGTTCCAGCAGCCTATTAGCAGAGACCCAGTACTTC	CSSSLLAETQYF
-	TRBV7-2	-	TRBJ2-7	TGTGCCAGCAGCTTAGACAGCCCCTACGAGCAGTACTTC	CASSLDSPYEQYF
TRBD1	TRBV2	-	TRBJ1-1	TGTGCCAGCAGGGGACCCGGGACAGGGAAGAACACTGAAGCTTTCTTT	CASRGPGTGKNTEAFF
-	TRBV6-5	few	TRBJ1-6	TGTGCCAGCAGTTACTCGAGTACTAATTCACCCCTCCACTTT	CASSYSSTNSPLHF
-	TRBV6-5	once	TRBJ2-1	TGTGCCAGCAGGGGTCACGAGCGGATGTACAATGAGCAGTTCTTC	CASRGHERMYNEQFF
-	TRBV9	-	TRBJ1-4	TGTGCCAGTGAAGGGGGTAAAGAAAAACTGTTTTTT	CASEGGKEKLFF